What follows are 5 T cell receptor beta chains derived from one specimen sequenced in a study of blood T cell repertoires in COVID-19. The table came from immunoSEQ multiplex PCR; TCRdb's copy has only in-frame clones and leaves some out. The data contain over 65,000 clones, 88% of them singletons. Sequencing was performed on peripheral blood. These receptors originate from a woman aged 55-69 years with acute or convalescent COVID-19.

The CDR3 region is CASSLGDRGTEAFF. DNA for the CDR3: TGTGCCAGCAGCTTAGGGGACAGGGGAACTGAAGCTTTCTTT. This chain connects TRBV7-2 to TRBJ1-1; 10 bases agree with TRBD1. Germline CDR1 reads SGHTA; CDR2 reads FQGNSA. The J segment lost 5 bases and the V segment lost 1 base, leaving 1 base of the junction unmatched. The CDR3 is made up of 14 amino acids.

The chain links TRBV7-9 to TRBJ1-1, with a possible D match to TRBD1 (5 bases). The germline CDR1 and CDR2 sequences are SEHNR and FQNEAQ (reference sequence). There are 16 residues in the CDR3. V was cut by 5 bases and J by 0 bases, with 16 bases left in between. The CDR3 loop reads CASSPRDYGMNTEAFF. The CDR3 region has the DNA TGTGCCAGCAGCCCCCGGGACTATGGGATGAACACTGAAGCTTTCTTT.

This chain links TRBV28 with TRBJ1-5; possibly TRBD1 for D (5 bases). The V end was cut by 2 bases, the J end by 2 bases, with 10 bases between. Germline lookup yields CDR1 MDHEN and CDR2 SYDVKM. The CDR3 is 15 amino acids. The CDR3 region is CASSLQGRGNQPQHF. DNA of the CDR3: TGTGCCAGCAGTTTACAGGGAAGGGGCAATCAGCCCCAGCATTTT.

The chain links TRBV4-1 to TRBJ2-7; 11 nucleotides match TRBD2. Trimming took 2 bases from V and 7 from J; bases not matched to a gene: 22. CDR1 and CDR2 from the germline V gene are MGHRA and YSYEKL. The CDR3 covers 20 residues. CDR3 sequence: CASSQKLVRRLAGRLGEQYV. The CDR3 bases are TGCGCCAGCAGCCAAAAGCTTGTACGGAGACTAGCGGGAAGGCTGGGGGAGCAGTACGTC.

The genes are TRBV10-1 and TRBJ2-1; possible D gene TRBD2, 7 bases. Germline V CDR1 and CDR2: WNHNN, SYGVQD (reference sequence). CDR3 length: 18 residues. V was trimmed by 0 bases and J by 7 bases, leaving 22 bases between them. DNA for the CDR3: TGCGCCAGCAGTGAGTCGGGGGGGTCAGGGGAGGTTTGGAATGAGCAGTTCTTC. It is translated as CASSESGGSGEVWNEQFF.